Listed below are T cell receptor beta chains from one sample, sequenced in a study of molecular identifiers for immune sequencing clone quantification. Each CDR3 protein is one row after TCRdb ran MiXCR on the PCR reads. The data hold approximately 59,000 distinct CDR3 sequences, with approximately 17% observed a single time. The sample consisted of naive CD8+ T cells from blood, with Jurkat cell RNA spiked in. These receptors originate from a human donor in good health. Some libraries in this study had Jurkat cell RNA spiked in. Each CDR3 is given with its conserved first and last residue. A D gene is named only where the DNA matches it firmly. Sizes are listed as once, few, many or a size class.

CDR3nt: TGTGCCAGCAGCGCGCCTAGCGGCCACACAGATACGCAGTATTTT
CDR3aa: CASSAPSGHTDTQYF
abundance: few
d_gene: TRBD2
j_gene: TRBJ2-3
v_gene: TRBV9

CDR3nt: TGTGCCAGCAGTTACCGCCGCCAGGAGTTGGTCGAGCAGTACTTC
CDR3aa: CASSYRRQELVEQYF
abundance: many
d_gene: -
j_gene: TRBJ2-7
v_gene: TRBV6-6

CDR3nt: TGTGCCAGCAGCTTAGGAGACGGGGATCGGGCCAAGTTGAGCTATGGCTACACCTTC
CDR3aa: CASSLGDGDRAKLSYGYTF
abundance: many
d_gene: -
j_gene: TRBJ1-2
v_gene: TRBV11-2

CDR3nt: TGTGCCAGCAGTCCCAGGGGAGTAGCGGAAAGGGGTACGCAGTATTTT
CDR3aa: CASSPRGVAERGTQYF
abundance: many
d_gene: -
j_gene: TRBJ2-3
v_gene: TRBV7-9

CDR3nt: TGTGCCAGCAGTTACCCCCCGGTTGGCGGCAGCACAGATACGCAGTATTTT
CDR3aa: CASSYPPVGGSTDTQYF
abundance: many
d_gene: -
j_gene: TRBJ2-3
v_gene: TRBV6-5

CDR3nt: TGCGCCAGCAGCACAGGGGTGGACTACGAGCAGTACTTC
CDR3aa: CASSTGVDYEQYF
abundance: many
d_gene: TRBD1
j_gene: TRBJ2-7
v_gene: TRBV4-3

CDR3nt: TGTGCCAGCAGCTACGGACTAGCGGGAGTTAATGAGCAGTTCTTC
CDR3aa: CASSYGLAGVNEQFF
abundance: many
d_gene: TRBD2
j_gene: TRBJ2-1
v_gene: TRBV11-2

CDR3nt: TGTGCCAGCAGCCCGCCCAATAGGCCCTACGAGCAGTACTTC
CDR3aa: CASSPPNRPYEQYF
abundance: many
d_gene: -
j_gene: TRBJ2-7
v_gene: TRBV11-3

CDR3nt: TGTGCCAGCAGTTCCCAATCATGGGACAGGAACACTGAAGCTTTCTTT
CDR3aa: CASSSQSWDRNTEAFF
abundance: many
d_gene: TRBD1
j_gene: TRBJ1-1
v_gene: TRBV27

CDR3nt: TGTGCCATCACTCAGACCGAGTACACTGAAGCTTTCTTT
CDR3aa: CAITQTEYTEAFF
abundance: many
d_gene: -
j_gene: TRBJ1-1
v_gene: TRBV10-3

CDR3nt: TGTGCCAGCAGTTCGCGGGATTCAAGCTCCTACAATGAGCAGTTCTTC
CDR3aa: CASSSRDSSSYNEQFF
abundance: many
d_gene: -
j_gene: TRBJ2-1
v_gene: TRBV11-3

CDR3nt: TGTGCCAGCAGCTTAGTACAGGCACCTAGCACAGATACGCAGTATTTT
CDR3aa: CASSLVQAPSTDTQYF
abundance: many
d_gene: -
j_gene: TRBJ2-3
v_gene: TRBV7-2